These T cell receptor beta chains were read from a single sample in a study of T-cell memory formation after mild COVID-19. One entry per CDR3 protein results from TCRdb running MiXCR on the 5' RACE reads. In the table there are approximately 290,000 distinct CDR3 sequences, around 8% of which are singletons. Material: PBMCs or a T cell subset sorted from them (not recorded which). The receptors derive from a man between 18 and 29 years old who had mild COVID-19 (a few samples of this study predate the infection). Cell type and time point are not known. CDR3s include the opening cysteine and the closing phenylalanine or tryptophan. A D gene is named only where the DNA matches it firmly. Clone size is not always given. Where it is, it says once, few, many or a class for expanded clones.

J	V	size	D	DNA	CDR3
TRBJ2-3	TRBV7-3	many	TRBD1	TGTGCCAGCAGCCTAGGACAGGGACCCCAGGTCGGCACGCAGTATTTT	CASSLGQGPQVGTQYF
TRBJ1-1	TRBV12-3/TRBV12-4	few	.	TGTGCCAGCAGTTTTGCAGGGACGAACACTGAAGCTTTCTTT	CASSFAGTNTEAFF
TRBJ2-5	TRBV9	many	.	TGTGCCAGCAGCGTAGTCCCCCGGGAGACCCAGTACTTC	CASSVVPRETQYF
TRBJ2-5	TRBV29-1	many	TRBD2	TGCAGCGTTGAGTCGTGGGTACTAGCGGGTAAAGAGACCCAGTACTTC	CSVESWVLAGKETQYF
TRBJ1-5	TRBV20-1	many	TRBD1	TGCAGTGCTAGGACAGGGGGAGATCAGCCCCAGCATTTT	CSARTGGDQPQHF
TRBJ2-5	TRBV20-1	.	.	TGCAGTGCTATTGTAGCGAGGCAAGAGACCCAGTACTTC	CSAIVARQETQYF
TRBJ1-3	TRBV7-9	many	.	TGTGCCAGCAGCGGCGGTGACACCATATATTTT	CASSGGDTIYF
TRBJ1-2	TRBV12-3/TRBV12-4	.	TRBD1	TGTGCCAGCAGTTTCGACAGGGAGAGTAGCTACACCTTC	CASSFDRESSYTF
TRBJ2-3	TRBV6-5	.	.	TGTGCCAGCAGACAGGGACTGACTACAGATACGCAGTATTTT	CASRQGLTTDTQYF
TRBJ1-5	TRBV5-1	many	.	TGCGCCAGCAGCTTGGGGCAGGATCCAAGGCAGCCCCAGCATTTT	CASSLGQDPRQPQHF
TRBJ1-5	TRBV29-1	.	.	TGCAGCGTTGCGGGGGGCCTTAATCAGCCCCAGCATTTT	CSVAGGLNQPQHF
TRBJ1-1	TRBV7-2	few	.	TGTGCCAGCACCTTTCAAAGGGGGGAGGCTGAAGCTTTCTTT	CASTFQRGEAEAFF
TRBJ1-1	TRBV9	few	.	TGTGCCAGCAGCGTAGGGACAGCCTTCATGAACACTGAAGCTTTCTTT	CASSVGTAFMNTEAFF
TRBJ2-2	TRBV4-3	many	.	TGCGCCAGCAGCCAAGACCGGTACACCGGGGAGCTGTTTTTT	CASSQDRYTGELFF
TRBJ1-4	TRBV9	.	.	TGTGCCAGCAGCGTATCAGGGGACGGTGAAAAACTGTTTTTT	CASSVSGDGEKLFF
TRBJ2-3	TRBV20-1	many	TRBD2	TGCAGTGCCAGGAGTTCCGAGCGGGGCGATACGCAGTATTTT	CSARSSERGDTQYF
TRBJ1-2	TRBV19	.	.	TGTGCCAGTACCTCAGGGGTAAGGGGCTACACCTTC	CASTSGVRGYTF
TRBJ1-1	TRBV6-6	few	.	TGTGCCAGCAGTTACCTCCGGGGACGGGGCACTGAAGCTTTCTTT	CASSYLRGRGTEAFF
TRBJ1-4	TRBV10-3	few	TRBD1	TGTGCCATCAGTGGGGGACAGGGGCTATTTTTT	CAISGGQGLFF
TRBJ1-6	TRBV10-3	few	.	TGTGCCATCAGTGAGTTTGAGGGTAGGAATTCACCCCTCCACTTT	CAISEFEGRNSPLHF
TRBJ2-2	TRBV11-3	few	TRBD2	TGTGCCAGCAGCTTAGTGGGGGGGTCGAACACCGGGGAGCTGTTTTTT	CASSLVGGSNTGELFF
TRBJ2-3	TRBV12-3/TRBV12-4	few	TRBD1	TGTGCCAGCAGTCCGCGGGACAGGTATTCCACAGATACGCAGTATTTT	CASSPRDRYSTDTQYF
TRBJ2-2	TRBV7-2	.	TRBD2	TGTGCCAGCAGCTACACGGCGGGGGCCGGGGAGCTGTTTTTT	CASSYTAGAGELFF